These T cell receptor beta chains were read from a single sample in a study of cytomegalovirus exposure and HLA in healthy donors. TCRdb's copy holds only in-frame clones and misses some; the assay was immunoSEQ multiplex PCR. This table has fewer than 120,000 clones, 88% appearing once. The specimen sequenced was PBMCs. The receptor set was obtained from a woman in her twenties or thirties in good health and CMV-seropositive. Each CDR3 is given with its conserved first and last residue. Fields, in order: clone size, J gene, D gene, V gene, CDR3 protein, CDR3 DNA. D genes are given only for firm matches. Only some rows state a clone size, as once, few, many or a class for expanded clones.

>NA|TRBJ2-3|TRBD2|TRBV13
CASSLLRGGGSTQYF
TGTGCCAGCAGCCTTTTGAGGGGCGGGGGATCCACGCAGTATTTT
>NA|TRBJ1-2|NA|TRBV27
CASSSVAGRGYTF
TGTGCCAGCAGTTCTGTGGCAGGGCGAGGCTACACCTTC
>NA|TRBJ1-6|TRBD1|TRBV5-5
CASRPGQSSYNSPLHF
TGTGCCAGCAGACCGGGACAGAGCTCCTATAATTCACCCCTCCACTTT
>NA|TRBJ1-1|TRBD1|TRBV4-2
CASSQGQGVDTEAFF
TGTGCCAGCAGCCAAGGACAGGGCGTGGACACTGAAGCTTTCTTT
>NA|TRBJ2-3|NA|TRBV4-2
CASSQDRRVTDTQYF
TGTGCCAGCAGCCAAGATCGGAGGGTCACAGATACGCAGTATTTT
>NA|TRBJ2-1|TRBD2|TRBV5-1
CASSLSGEYNEQFF
TGCGCCAGCAGCTTGAGCGGGGAGTACAATGAGCAGTTCTTC
>NA|TRBJ2-2|NA|TRBV28
CASSRGLGNTGELFF
TGTGCCAGCAGTCGGGGACTTGGGAACACCGGGGAGCTGTTTTTT
>NA|TRBJ1-5|TRBD1|TRBV28
CASRARGNSNQPQHF
TGTGCCAGCAGAGCCAGGGGGAATAGCAATCAGCCCCAGCATTTT
>NA|TRBJ1-5|NA|TRBV7-2
CASSLAIGAQPQHF
TGTGCCAGCAGCTTAGCAATAGGGGCGCAGCCCCAGCATTTT
>NA|TRBJ1-5|NA|TRBV28
CASSLHGVSQPQHF
TGTGCCAGCAGTTTACACGGAGTTTCTCAGCCCCAGCATTTT
>once|TRBJ2-5|NA|TRBV7-2
CASSLAGGTQYF
TGTGCCAGCAGCTTAGCGGGAGGGACCCAGTACTTC
>NA|TRBJ2-1|TRBD2|TRBV27
CASSPRLAGGIYNEQFF
TGTGCCAGCAGTCCGCGACTAGCGGGAGGGATTTACAATGAGCAGTTCTTC
>once|TRBJ1-1|TRBD1|TRBV5-1
CASSLGTANTEAFF
TGCGCCAGCAGCCTGGGGACAGCGAACACTGAAGCTTTCTTT
>NA|TRBJ2-7|NA|TRBV19
CASSTRTETYEQYF
TGTGCCAGTAGTACCCGGACTGAGACCTACGAGCAGTACTTC
>NA|TRBJ1-2|NA|TRBV18
CASSLGLSSNYGYTF
TGTGCCAGCTCACTTGGACTGAGCTCTAACTATGGCTACACCTTC
>NA|TRBJ1-4|TRBD1|TRBV5-1
CASSITRTGGNEKLFF
TGCGCCAGCAGCATTACCCGGACAGGCGGGAATGAAAAACTGTTTTTT